Below, 13 T cell receptor beta chains from the same sample are listed, as sequenced in a study of T-cell memory formation after mild COVID-19. TCRdb re-called the 5' RACE reads with MiXCR, one entry per CDR3 protein. Among a few hundred thousand distinct CDR3 sequences listed, roughly 27% were seen once. Sequencing was carried out using PBMCs or a T cell subset sorted from them (not recorded which). The receptors were sampled from an adult woman who had mild COVID-19 (a few samples of this study predate the infection). Cell type and time point are not known.

The chain combines TRBV12-3 or TRBV12-4 with TRBJ2-3, with TRBD1 matching 10 bases. There are 15 residues in the CDR3. After removal of 4 bases from V and 5 bases from J, the junction contained 6 bases not matched to a gene. In DNA form, the CDR3 reads TGTGCCAGCAGTTCGGGGACAGGGGTTAGAGATACGCAGTATTTT. Translating it yields CASSSGTGVRDTQYF.

This clonotype was seen more than once but under ten times. The chain links TRBV29-1 to TRBJ2-7, with 7 bases that match TRBD2. Trimming removed 4 bases from V and 4 bases from J; junction bases left unmatched: 1. This CDR3 spans 11 amino acids. Germline V gene lookup returns CDR1 SQVTM and CDR2 ANQGSEA. CDR3: CSVGGGYEQYF. The CDR3 region has the DNA TGCAGCGTTGGGGGGGGTTACGAGCAGTACTTC.

The CDR3 spells CASTAGGKGETQYF. The CDR3 DNA follows: TGTGCCAGCACCGCAGGGGGGAAGGGAGAGACCCAGTACTTC. The chain employs TRBV7-2 and TRBJ2-5, with D maybe TRBD1 (7 bases). CDR1 and CDR2 from the germline V gene are SGHTA and FQGNSA. The V and J ends lost 7 bases and 4 bases respectively, with 16 bases between them. CDR3 length: 14 amino acids.

This clonotype occurred a few times. The chain has TRBV29-1 and TRBJ2-7; the D is unclear. Germline-derived CDR1 and CDR2 are SQVTM and ANQGSEA. The CDR3 loop spans 14 amino acids. The V and J ends lost 8 bases and 0 bases respectively, with 17 bases between them. Here the CDR3 DNA reads TGCAGCATCCTGACCCGACTTCCCTCCTACGAGCAGTACTTC. It is translated as CSILTRLPSYEQYF.

The V and J genes are TRBV5-1 and TRBJ2-7; 9 nucleotides match TRBD1. CDR3 length equals 17 residues. The germline CDR1 and CDR2 sequences are SGHRS and YFSETQ. J gave up 1 base and V 2 bases, and 10 bases lay outside the gene matches. The CDR3 DNA follows: TGCGCCAGCAGCTTTTATTTCAACGGACAGGGGTCCTACGAGCAGTACTTC. It is translated as CASSFYFNGQGSYEQYF.

This clonotype was seen a handful of times. The rearrangement uses TRBV24-1 and TRBJ2-5; weak D call: TRBD1 (6 bases). V dropped 3 bases and J dropped 5 bases, with 12 bases sitting between them. Germline V gene data show CDR1 as KGHDR and CDR2 as SFDVKD. CDR3 size: 14 residues. CDR3 residues: CATSDPPGEETQYF. The CDR3 bases are TGTGCCACCAGTGATCCCCCAGGGGAGGAGACCCAGTACTTC.

This chain uses TRBV4-1 with TRBJ2-7; D not certain. Trimming left V 5 bases short and J 6 bases short, with 8 bases between. This CDR3 comprises 11 residues. Germline values: CDR1 MGHRA, CDR2 YSYEKL. CDR3 residues: CASSSHSEQYF. The CDR3 region has the DNA TGCGCCAGCAGCTCGCATAGCGAGCAGTACTTC.

This clonotype was observed a handful of times. The chain couples TRBV9 to TRBJ2-7; weak D call: TRBD1 (6 bases). The CDR3 contains 15 residues. V was clipped by 7 bases and J by 3 bases, with 20 bases between them. Per the germline V gene, CDR1 is SGDLS and CDR2 is YYNGEE. CDR3 DNA: TGTGCCAGCGCGAAGGACACAGGGAAAAGCTACGAGCAGTACTTC. Amino acids: CASAKDTGKSYEQYF.

The chain carries TRBV29-1 and TRBJ2-7, with D unclear. Per the germline V gene, CDR1 is SQVTM and CDR2 is ANQGSEA. The CDR3 contains 11 residues. Trimming stripped 7 bases from V and 1 base from J, with 8 bases between. The CDR3 loop is CSAGDSYEQYF. In DNA, the CDR3 is TGCAGCGCCGGAGATTCCTACGAGCAGTACTTC.

This clonotype was observed a few times. The chain joins TRBV12-3 or TRBV12-4 to TRBJ2-7, with D tentatively TRBD1 (5 bases). The CDR3 sequence is 13 residues long. Trimming took off 5 bases at V and 4 bases at J, with 12 bases between the two ends. This CDR3 reads CASSATDNYEQYF. The CDR3 nucleotides are TGTGCCAGCAGTGCGACAGATAATTACGAGCAGTACTTC.

V gene TRBV2 combines with J gene TRBJ2-1, with 7 bases matching TRBD2. Trimming at V came to 2 bases and at J to 1 base, leaving 11 bases not matched to a gene. The germline CDR1 and CDR2 sequences are SNHLY and FYNNEI. This CDR3 is 18 amino acids long. The CDR3 loop is CASSEWGGPSGSYNEQFF. Written as DNA, the CDR3 is TGTGCCAGCAGTGAATGGGGAGGTCCTAGCGGTTCCTACAATGAGCAGTTCTTC.

This chain joins TRBV9 and TRBJ2-6, with D perhaps matching TRBD1 (5 bases). The CDR3 totals 12 residues. V was pared by 3 bases and J by 13 bases, with 11 bases between. Germline values: CDR1 SGDLS, CDR2 YYNGEE. The CDR3 region is CASSAAQGVLTF. As DNA, the CDR3 is TGTGCCAGCAGCGCCGCCCAGGGTGTCCTGACTTTC.

Here the CDR3 DNA reads TGTGCCAGCAGCCAAGGTCGGTACGGCTACTCGGGGTACTTC. This sequence encodes CASSQGRYGYSGYF. The chain employs TRBV3-1 and TRBJ2-7; D unresolved. Germline assignment: CDR1 LGHDT and CDR2 YNNKEL (reference sequence). CDR3 length: 14 amino acids. V lost 1 base to trimming and J lost 12 bases, with 19 bases between them.